A single sample is the source of the 8 T cell receptor beta chains below, sequenced in a study of identical twins. MiXCR was run by TCRdb on the 5' RACE reads, yielding one entry per CDR3 protein. The table includes 300,000 to 350,000 distinct CDR3 sequences, roughly 12% detected once. This sample also appeared in a second study, on yellow fever vaccine responses in identical twins.

The source material was CD8+ T cells sorted from blood. Every receptor here comes from a woman aged 18-35 years in good health.

V usage is TRBV3-1 and J usage is TRBJ2-1; 8 bases are a match to TRBD2. The germline V gene encodes CDR1 LGHDT and CDR2 YNNKEL (reference sequence). The junction had 16 bases not matched to a gene; V was cut back by 7 bases and J by 2 bases. CDR3 length: 18 residues. The CDR3 protein is CASTSSVGPGLAYNEQFF. CDR3 sequence (DNA): TGTGCCAGCACCTCCTCAGTGGGACCGGGACTAGCCTACAATGAGCAGTTCTTC.

In its sample, this clonotype was seen a few times. This chain joins TRBV6-2 or TRBV6-3 and TRBJ2-3; 8 nucleotides align to TRBD2. V gave up 2 bases and J gave up 2 bases; unmatched junction bases: 6. This CDR3 has 16 residues. The germline V gene has CDR1 MNHEY and CDR2 SVGEGT. The CDR3 coding sequence is TGTGCCAGCAGTTACGGTGGGACTAGACCCACAGATACGCAGTATTTT. Its protein product is CASSYGGTRPTDTQYF.

Only a few counts were recorded for this clonotype. This sequence joins TRBV9 and TRBJ1-2; 7 nucleotides line up with TRBD1. V trimming: 0 bases; J trimming: 14 bases; junction bases outside the gene matches: 19. Per the germline V gene, CDR1 is SGDLS and CDR2 is YYNGEE. The CDR3 consists of 16 residues. CDR3: CASSVETWDRAGLRTF. DNA for the CDR3: TGTGCCAGCAGCGTAGAGACCTGGGACAGAGCCGGCCTAAGGACCTTC.

The chain is built from TRBV20-1 and TRBJ1-2; TRBD1 might be the D (6 bases). Germline CDR1 DFQATT, CDR2 SNEGSKA (reference sequence). This CDR3 comprises 14 residues. V was cut by 3 bases and J by 0 bases, with 11 bases left in between. The CDR3 DNA reads TGCAGTGCTAGTTTGGACAGTACTAACTATGGCTACACCTTC. It codes for CSASLDSTNYGYTF.

This clonotype was detected ten times or more. This rearrangement joins TRBV27 to TRBJ2-2; the D gene is possibly TRBD2 (5 bases). CDR1 MNHEY and CDR2 SMNVEV come from the germline V gene (reference sequence). V was clipped by 6 bases and J by 9 bases, with 14 bases between them. This CDR3 region has 13 residues. The CDR3 bases are TGTGCCAGCAGATCACAACTAGACAGGGAGCTGTTTTTT. Protein: CASRSQLDRELFF.

This clonotype was recorded at least ten times. This chain joins TRBV21-1 and TRBJ2-7; the D segment call TRBD1 is taken from the table without a DNA check. TRBV21-1 is labeled a pseudogene. There are 15 residues in the CDR3. CDR3: CASSKKRGPLYEQYF. The CDR3 region has the DNA TGTGCCAGCAGCAAAAAAAGGGGGCCTCTCTACGAGCAGTACTTC.

A word on this clonotype: A read error may be the cause here, since a much bigger clone is one base away. The chain uses TRBV5-1 and TRBJ2-1; D might be TRBD1 (6 bases). Per germline, CDR1 SGHRS and CDR2 YFSETQ. The CDR3 length is 15 residues. The CDR3 nucleotides are TGCGCCGGCAGGGGTAAGACGGGCCCCCACAATGAGCAGTTCTTC. Translated, it gives CAGRGKTGPHNEQFF.

The chain couples TRBV20-1 to TRBJ2-3; D gene ambiguous. Per germline, CDR1 DFQATT and CDR2 SNEGSKA (reference sequence). CDR3 length equals 16 residues. V lost 3 bases and J 0 bases, leaving 16 bases between the germline ends. DNA of the CDR3: TGCAGTGCTAGTCTCCCCTACAACGACAGCACAGATACGCAGTATTTT. This codes for CSASLPYNDSTDTQYF.